The following is a TCR beta chain sequence with its context. In germline, CDR1 is SGHRS, CDR2 YFSETQ. V lost 3 bases, J lost 6 bases, and 17 bases lay in between. The CDR3 loop spans 15 amino acids. In the original processing: Counts of nucleated cells, estimated from reference gene primer amplification, were obtained. Clones were sequenced by immunoSEQ multiplex PCR, and TCRdb holds only the in-frame ones, with some missing. That table furnishes V, J and clone size, whereas the DNA furnished D and trimming. The table includes 200,000 to 300,000 clones, about four fifths detected once. The data derive from a study of blood T cell repertoires in COVID-19. Study-wide context: Acute-phase and convalescent COVID-19 samples originated in the United States, Italy and Spain. The analysed material was cDNA or gDNA that came from T cells, B-cell-depleted T cells, or PBMCs.

The Seattle patients, enrolled during active infection, were followed longitudinally. This clonotype was sampled from an elderly woman with COVID-19, enrolled during active disease. V gene TRBV5-1 combines with J gene TRBJ2-3, with D perhaps matching TRBD1 (6 bases). The sequencing sample was made of peripheral blood. Here the CDR3 DNA reads TGCGCCAGCAGCTCTTGGTCAGGGGCAGGGGATACGCAGTATTTT. It yields the protein CASSSWSGAGDTQYF.